This TCR beta chain was sequenced in a study of OX40 agonist ivuxolimab in advanced cancers. Sequencing used immunoSEQ multiplex PCR; TCRdb keeps in-frame clones, though not all of them. The data hold roughly 60,000 clones, with 80% to 90% observed a single time. CDR1 and CDR2 from the germline V gene are MDHEN and SYDVKM. This CDR3 is built from 14 residues. The V and J ends lost 6 bases and 2 bases respectively, with 13 bases between them. A single count supports this clone. This clonotype originated in an adult with an advanced solid tumor such as melanoma, head and neck, liver or kidney cancer. The sequenced sample was CD4+ or CD8+ T cells sorted from blood, obtained in a trial of the OX40 agonist ivuxolimab. This chain links TRBV28 with TRBJ1-2; D may be TRBD1 (6 bases). CDR3 nucleotide sequence: TGTGCCAGCAGGGAACAGGGATCGAACTATGGCTACACCTTC. Encoded protein: CASREQGSNYGYTF.